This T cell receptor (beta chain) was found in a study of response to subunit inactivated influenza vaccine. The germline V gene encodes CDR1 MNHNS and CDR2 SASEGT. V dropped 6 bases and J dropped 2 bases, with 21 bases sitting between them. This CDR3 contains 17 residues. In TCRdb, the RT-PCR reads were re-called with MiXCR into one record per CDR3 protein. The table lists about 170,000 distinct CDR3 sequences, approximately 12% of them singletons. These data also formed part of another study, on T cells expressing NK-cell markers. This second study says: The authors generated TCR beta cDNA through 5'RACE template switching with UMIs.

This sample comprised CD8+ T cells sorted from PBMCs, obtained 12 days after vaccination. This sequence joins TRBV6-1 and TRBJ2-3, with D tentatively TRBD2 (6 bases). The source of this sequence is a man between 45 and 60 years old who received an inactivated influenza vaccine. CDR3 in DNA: TGTGCCAGCAGCCCCGATGTGGAGGGCCCCCTCACAGATACGCAGTATTTT. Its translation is CASSPDVEGPLTDTQYF.